The T cell receptor (beta chain) under discussion was sequenced for a study of blood T cell repertoires in COVID-19. Whole-study context: Material from acute and convalescent COVID-19 was sourced from the United States, Italy and Spain.

Germline CDR1 and CDR2: LGHNA and YSLEER. Losses at the gene ends were 7 bases for V and 3 bases for J; bases not matched to a gene: 2. The CDR3 consists of 13 residues. As handled by the study authors: Amplifying reference gene primers gave estimates of nucleated cell counts. Libraries were prepared by immunoSEQ multiplex PCR; TCRdb keeps only in-frame clonotypes and omits some of them. Clonal size and the V and J genes are those of that table, whereas D and trimming came from the DNA. The sample lists about 81,000 clones; approximately 81% were seen once. The chain has TRBV4-3 and TRBJ2-3, with 9 bases identical to TRBD1. The material sequenced was peripheral blood. The receptor comes from a woman aged 70 to 79 with acute or convalescent COVID-19. CDR3: CASKGQGTDTQYF. The CDR3 region has the DNA TGCGCCAGCAAGGGACAGGGAACAGATACGCAGTATTTT.